The table lists the clone carrying this TCR beta chain with many counts. What it binds is unknown. Fresh peripheral blood, 8 to 10 ml, was the source of the PBMCs. The germline V gene has CDR1 MNHNS and CDR2 SASEGT. This CDR3 spans 15 amino acids. V lost 10 bases to trimming and J lost 0 bases; unmatched junction nucleotides: 7. These data come from a study of T cells in Graves' hyperthyroidism and ophthalmopathy. Overall study findings and caveats: Ophthalmopathy cases were set apart from stable hyperthyroidism by a 13 V-J model. Blood also carried most thyroid clonotypes expanded above 0.001. The model forecast ophthalmopathy, anticipating it by a median approximately 6.1 months before onset.

Researchers took RNA transcripts and amplified the TCR beta CDR3 regions from them. First-round RT-PCR of the TCR CDR3 relied on the HTBI primer set. TCRdb re-analysed the multiplex PCR reads in MiXCR, keeping a single row per CDR3 protein. The table records roughly 170,000 distinct CDR3 sequences, about 18% of them present only once. The specimen was blood. The chain combines TRBV6-1 with TRBJ2-1, with TRBD2 matching 9 bases. The receptor was derived from a woman in her forties or fifties with Graves' hyperthyroidism. The CDR3 DNA is TGTGCCACCCTAGCGGGGCCTTACTCCTACAATGAGCAGTTCTTC. This gives the protein CATLAGPYSYNEQFF.